This T cell receptor (beta chain) was sequenced for a study of identifying expanded T cells in peripheral blood. TCRdb's copy holds only in-frame clones and misses some; the assay was immunoSEQ multiplex PCR. The top ten clones hold about a sixth of a sample with fewer than 130,000 clones, 75% to 90% of them seen once. Germline V lookup: CDR1 SQVTM, CDR2 ANQGSEA. The CDR3 sequence is 12 residues long. Trimming removed 5 bases from V and 5 bases from J, with 10 bases in between. The chain recombines TRBV29-1 with TRBJ1-5; no clear D gene. This TCR was recovered from a person aged 18 to 75 in good health. The specimen sequenced was blood. Here the CDR3 reads CSVWTQDQPQHF. The CDR3 DNA follows: TGCAGCGTTTGGACCCAAGATCAGCCCCAGCATTTT.